These 7 T cell receptor beta chains came from one sample sequenced in a study of early T cells in non-severe SARS-CoV-2 infection. A single record per CDR3 protein comes from TCRdb applying MiXCR to the 5' RACE reads. The table includes tens of thousands of distinct CDR3 sequences, under 15% detected once. The sequenced material came from whole blood. The receptors were sampled from an adult who was a healthcare worker with PCR-confirmed SARS-CoV-2 infection or an uninfected control (not recorded which).

The chain joins TRBV20-1 to TRBJ1-1; 8 bases fit TRBD1. Germline assignment: CDR1 DFQATT and CDR2 SNEGSKA (reference sequence). Trimming took 5 bases from V and 5 from J; bases not matched to a gene: 10. The CDR3 is made up of 14 amino acids. In nucleotides, the CDR3 is TGCAGTGCTTCTAGTAACAGGGGGGTGACTGAAGCTTTCTTT. This translates into CSASSNRGVTEAFF.

This clonotype was seen only a few times. The chain has TRBV5-1 and TRBJ2-7, with 7 bases aligning to TRBD1. CDR1 and CDR2 (germline): SGHRS, YFSETQ. The CDR3 sequence is 15 residues long. The ends lost 5 bases at V and 2 bases at J; junction bases unmatched: 10. The CDR3 bases are TGCGCCAGCAGACTAGGACAGGAAGGCACCTACGAGCAGTACTTC. Its translation is CASRLGQEGTYEQYF.

The chain has TRBV29-1 and TRBJ2-7; D ambiguous. The V end lost 6 bases, the J end lost 7 bases, and 13 bases lay between the germline ends. Looked up from germline, CDR1 is SQVTM and CDR2 is ANQGSEA. The CDR3 is made up of 11 amino acids. The chain's CDR3 is CSVALAGEQYF. CDR3 coding DNA: TGCAGCGTCGCTTTGGCTGGAGAGCAGTACTTC.

V usage is TRBV28 and J usage is TRBJ1-2, with no clear D. V was trimmed by 7 bases and J by 4 bases, leaving 10 bases between them. The CDR3 runs 12 residues. Germline CDR1 reads MDHEN; CDR2 reads SYDVKM. The CDR3 bases are TGTGCCAGCAACCCCAGCGGCTATGGCTACACCTTC. This codes for CASNPSGYGYTF.

The CDR3 here is CASPPPGLNTGELFF. The CDR3, as DNA: TGTGCCAGTCCACCGCCGGGACTAAACACCGGGGAGCTGTTTTTT. The genes are TRBV19 and TRBJ2-2, with TRBD2 identical over 7 bases. Germline V gene sequence: CDR1 LNHDA, CDR2 SQIVND (reference sequence). V trimming: 8 bases; J trimming: 2 bases; junction bases outside the gene matches: 8. The CDR3 runs 15 residues.

The table lists this clonotype with many counts. The V call is TRBV7-2, the J call TRBJ2-3; D unresolved. This CDR3 comprises 16 residues. Deletions cut 1 base from V and 6 bases from J, with 17 bases between. CDR1 SGHTA and CDR2 FQGNSA come from the germline V gene. The CDR3 sequence: CASSLVPAARTDTQYF. The CDR3 DNA sequence: TGTGCCAGCAGCTTAGTTCCGGCCGCTCGGACGGATACGCAGTATTTT.

This clonotype was counted ten times or more. This chain joins TRBV6-5 and TRBJ2-6; D is unresolved. Germline lookup yields CDR1 MNHEY and CDR2 SVGAGI. The CDR3 length is 15 residues. V dropped 0 bases and J dropped 1 base, with 4 bases sitting between them. The CDR3 DNA is TGTGCCAGCAGTTACTCCGTGTCTGGGGCCAACGTCCTGACTTTC. Translated: CASSYSVSGANVLTF.